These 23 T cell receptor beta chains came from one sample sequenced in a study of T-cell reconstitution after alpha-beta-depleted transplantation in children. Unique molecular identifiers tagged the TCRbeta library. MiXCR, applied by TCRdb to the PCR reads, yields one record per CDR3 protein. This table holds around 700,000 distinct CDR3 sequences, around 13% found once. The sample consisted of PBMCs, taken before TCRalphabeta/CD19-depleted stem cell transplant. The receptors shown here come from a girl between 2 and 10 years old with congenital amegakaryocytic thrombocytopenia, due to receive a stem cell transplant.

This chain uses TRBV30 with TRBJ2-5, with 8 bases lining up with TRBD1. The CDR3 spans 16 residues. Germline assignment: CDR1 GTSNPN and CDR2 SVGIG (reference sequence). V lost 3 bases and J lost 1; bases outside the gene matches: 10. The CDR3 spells CAWSPMTGDSQETQYF. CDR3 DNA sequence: TGTGCCTGGAGCCCAATGACAGGGGATAGCCAAGAGACCCAGTACTTC. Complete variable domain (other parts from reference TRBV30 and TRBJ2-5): SQTIHQWPATLVQPVGSPLSLECTVEGTSNPNLYWYRQAAGRGLQLLFYSVGIGQISSEVPQNLSASRPQDRQFILSSKKLLLSDSGFYLCAWSPMTGDSQETQYFGPGTRLLVL.

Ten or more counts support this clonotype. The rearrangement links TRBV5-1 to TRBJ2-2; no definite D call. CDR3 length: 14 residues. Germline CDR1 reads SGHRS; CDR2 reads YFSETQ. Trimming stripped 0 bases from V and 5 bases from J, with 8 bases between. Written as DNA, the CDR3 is TGCGCCAGCAGCTTGGTGGACCCTACCGGGGAGCTGTTTTTT. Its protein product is CASSLVDPTGELFF.

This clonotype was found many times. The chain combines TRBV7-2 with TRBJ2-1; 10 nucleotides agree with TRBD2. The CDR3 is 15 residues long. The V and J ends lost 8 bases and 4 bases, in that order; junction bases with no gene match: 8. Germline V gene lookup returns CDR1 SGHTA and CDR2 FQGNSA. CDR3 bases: TGTGCCAGCTCGACTACTAGCGGGGCTTACAATGAGCAGTTCTTC. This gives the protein CASSTTSGAYNEQFF.

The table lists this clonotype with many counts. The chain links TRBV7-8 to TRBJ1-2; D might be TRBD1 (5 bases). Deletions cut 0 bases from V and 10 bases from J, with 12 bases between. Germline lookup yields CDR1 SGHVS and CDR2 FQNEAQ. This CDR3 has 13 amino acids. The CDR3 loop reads CASSLAQGQNYTF. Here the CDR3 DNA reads TGTGCCAGCAGCTTAGCGCAGGGCCAAAACTACACCTTC.

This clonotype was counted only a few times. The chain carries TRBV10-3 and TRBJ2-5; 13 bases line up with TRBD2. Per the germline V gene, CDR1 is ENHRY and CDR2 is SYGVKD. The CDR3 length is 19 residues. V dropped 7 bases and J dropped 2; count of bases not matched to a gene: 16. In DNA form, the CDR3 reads TGTGCCATCACCGGGACTAGCGGGGATATGGGTGAGGAACAAGAGACCCAGTACTTC. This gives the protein CAITGTSGDMGEEQETQYF.

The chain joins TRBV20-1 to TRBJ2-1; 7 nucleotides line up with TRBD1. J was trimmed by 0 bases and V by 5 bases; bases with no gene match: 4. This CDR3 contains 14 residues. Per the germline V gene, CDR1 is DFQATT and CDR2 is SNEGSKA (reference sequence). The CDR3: CSAPGQHSYNEQFF. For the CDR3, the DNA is TGCAGTGCTCCGGGACAGCACTCCTACAATGAGCAGTTCTTC.

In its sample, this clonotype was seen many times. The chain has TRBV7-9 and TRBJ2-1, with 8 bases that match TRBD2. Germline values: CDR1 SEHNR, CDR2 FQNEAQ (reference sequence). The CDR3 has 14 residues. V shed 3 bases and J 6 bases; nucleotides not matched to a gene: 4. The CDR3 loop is CASSFTGTSNEQFF. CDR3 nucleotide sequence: TGTGCCAGCAGCTTTACCGGGACTAGCAATGAGCAGTTCTTC.

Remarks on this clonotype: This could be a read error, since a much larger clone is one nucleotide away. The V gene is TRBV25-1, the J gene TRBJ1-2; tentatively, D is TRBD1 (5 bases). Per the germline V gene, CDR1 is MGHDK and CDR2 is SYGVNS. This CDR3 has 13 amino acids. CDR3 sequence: CVSSGGTLYGYTF. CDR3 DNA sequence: TGTGTCAGCAGTGGAGGGACTCTCTATGGCTACACCTTC.

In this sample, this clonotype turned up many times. The CDR3 nucleotides read TGCAGTGCTAGAGCGAAGGGGGGGGACACTGAAGCTTTCTTT. It codes for CSARAKGGDTEAFF. The chain joins TRBV20-1 to TRBJ1-1, with D possibly being TRBD1 (6 bases). CDR3 length equals 14 residues. Trimming removed 1 base from V and 3 bases from J, with 12 bases in between. The V gene's germline CDR1 is DFQATT and CDR2 SNEGSKA (reference sequence).

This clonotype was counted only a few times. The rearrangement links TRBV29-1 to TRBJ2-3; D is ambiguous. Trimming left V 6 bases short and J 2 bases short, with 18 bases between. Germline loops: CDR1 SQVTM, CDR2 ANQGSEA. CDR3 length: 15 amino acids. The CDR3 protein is CSVDGIQRDTDTQYF. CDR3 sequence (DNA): TGCAGCGTCGACGGAATTCAACGAGACACAGATACGCAGTATTTT.

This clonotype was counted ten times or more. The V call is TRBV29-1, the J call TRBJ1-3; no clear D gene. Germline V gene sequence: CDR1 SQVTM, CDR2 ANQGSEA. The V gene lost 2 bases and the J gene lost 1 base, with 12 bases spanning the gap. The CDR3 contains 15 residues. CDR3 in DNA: TGCAGCGTTGAATTGTACTTAAAGTCTGGAAACACCATATATTTT. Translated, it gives CSVELYLKSGNTIYF.

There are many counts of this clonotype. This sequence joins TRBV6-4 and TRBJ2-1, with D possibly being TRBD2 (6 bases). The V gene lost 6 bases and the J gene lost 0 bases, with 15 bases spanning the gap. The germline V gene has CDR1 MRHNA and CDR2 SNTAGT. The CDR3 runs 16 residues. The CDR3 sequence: CASSQEGLYSYNEQFF. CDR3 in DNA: TGTGCCAGCAGCCAGGAGGGACTCTACTCCTACAATGAGCAGTTCTTC.

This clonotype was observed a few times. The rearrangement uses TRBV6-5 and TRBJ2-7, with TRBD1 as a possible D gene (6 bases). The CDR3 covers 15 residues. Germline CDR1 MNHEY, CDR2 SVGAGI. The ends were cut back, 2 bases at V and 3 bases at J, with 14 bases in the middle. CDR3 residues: CASSYLQTGIYEQYF. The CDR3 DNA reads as TGTGCCAGCAGTTACCTACAGACAGGTATCTACGAGCAGTACTTC.

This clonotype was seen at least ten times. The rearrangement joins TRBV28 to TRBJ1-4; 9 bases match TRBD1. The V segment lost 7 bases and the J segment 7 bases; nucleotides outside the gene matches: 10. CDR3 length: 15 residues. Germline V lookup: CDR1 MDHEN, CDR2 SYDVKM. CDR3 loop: CASTSPGQGREKLFF. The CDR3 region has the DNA TGTGCCAGCACCTCACCGGGACAGGGTCGTGAAAAACTGTTTTTT.

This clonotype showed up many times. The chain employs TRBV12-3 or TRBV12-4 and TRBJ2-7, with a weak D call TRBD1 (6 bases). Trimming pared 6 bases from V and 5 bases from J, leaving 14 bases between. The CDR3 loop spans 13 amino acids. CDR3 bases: TGTGCCAGCAGCCCCGACAGGCTCCACGAGCAGTACTTC. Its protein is CASSPDRLHEQYF.

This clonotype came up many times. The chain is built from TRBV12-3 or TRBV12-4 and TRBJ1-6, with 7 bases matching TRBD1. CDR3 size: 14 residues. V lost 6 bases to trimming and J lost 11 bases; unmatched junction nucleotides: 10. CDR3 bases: TGTGCCAGCAGCCTGACAGGGTCTGAAACACCCCTCCACTTT. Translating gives CASSLTGSETPLHF.

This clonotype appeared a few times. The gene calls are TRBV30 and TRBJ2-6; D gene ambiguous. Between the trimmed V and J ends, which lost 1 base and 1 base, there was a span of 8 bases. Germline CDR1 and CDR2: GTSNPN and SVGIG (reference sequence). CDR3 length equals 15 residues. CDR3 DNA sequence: TGTGCCTGGAGTGCTCGGTTTTCTGGGGCCAACGTCCTGACTTTC. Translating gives CAWSARFSGANVLTF.

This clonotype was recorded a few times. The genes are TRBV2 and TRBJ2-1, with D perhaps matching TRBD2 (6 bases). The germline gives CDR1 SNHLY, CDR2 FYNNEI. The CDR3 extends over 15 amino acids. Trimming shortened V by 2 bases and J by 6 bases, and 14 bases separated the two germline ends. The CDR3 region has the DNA TGTGCCAGCAGTGAAAGGGGCGGGAAAGGCAATGAGCAGTTCTTC. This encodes CASSERGGKGNEQFF.

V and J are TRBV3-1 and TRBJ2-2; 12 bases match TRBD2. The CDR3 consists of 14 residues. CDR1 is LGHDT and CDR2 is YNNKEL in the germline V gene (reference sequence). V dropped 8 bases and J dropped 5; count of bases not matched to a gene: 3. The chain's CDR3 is CASGLAGPTGELFF. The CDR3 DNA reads TGTGCCAGCGGACTAGCGGGACCTACCGGGGAGCTGTTTTTT.

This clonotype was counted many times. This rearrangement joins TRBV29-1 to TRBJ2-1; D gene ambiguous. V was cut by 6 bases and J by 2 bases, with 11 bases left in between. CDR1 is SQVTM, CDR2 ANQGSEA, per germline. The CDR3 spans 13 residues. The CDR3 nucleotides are TGCAGCGTGCGTGGCGGCACCTACAATGAGCAGTTCTTC. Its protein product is CSVRGGTYNEQFF.

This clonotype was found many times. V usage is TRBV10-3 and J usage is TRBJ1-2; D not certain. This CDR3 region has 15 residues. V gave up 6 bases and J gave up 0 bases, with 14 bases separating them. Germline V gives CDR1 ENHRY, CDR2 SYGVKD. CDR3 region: CAISRTQTSNYGYTF. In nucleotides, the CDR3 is TGTGCCATCAGCCGAACCCAGACGTCTAACTATGGCTACACCTTC.

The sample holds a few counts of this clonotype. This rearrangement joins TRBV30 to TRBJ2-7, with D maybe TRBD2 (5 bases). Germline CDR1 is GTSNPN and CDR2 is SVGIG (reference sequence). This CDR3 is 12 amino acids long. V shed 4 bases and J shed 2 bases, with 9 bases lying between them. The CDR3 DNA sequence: TGTGCCTGGACTAGCCCCACCTACGAGCAGTACTTC. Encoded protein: CAWTSPTYEQYF.

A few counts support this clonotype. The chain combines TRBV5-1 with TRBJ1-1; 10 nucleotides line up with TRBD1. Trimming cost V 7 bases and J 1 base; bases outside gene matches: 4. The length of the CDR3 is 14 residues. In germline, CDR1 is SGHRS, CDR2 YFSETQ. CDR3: CASGDRGRNTEAFF. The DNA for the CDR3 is TGCGCCAGCGGAGACAGGGGGCGGAACACTGAAGCTTTCTTT.